This TCR beta chain was observed in a study of T cell responses to AZD1222 COVID-19 vaccine (dated by TCRdb to the early 2020s). Some background on the complete study: TCR sequencing covered more than 230 trial participants: about 210 given two doses of AZD1222 and 26 given two doses of MenACWY control vaccine. Trial participants were enrolled by age into 18-55, 56-69 and 70-plus year subgroups, with around 140, 26 and 57 TCR-sequenced participants respectively. Overall study outcomes, separate from this receptor: Reportedly, almost half of the unique spike-specific TCRs recognized epitopes lying outside the regions that are mutated in the B.1.351 and B.1.1.7 variants. The 56-69-year group was small, and its depth increase did not reach significance, likely because of low power. Participants were mostly white British, with more females than males. The authors suggested clonal diversity may have been underestimated. Conclusions about previously exposed vaccinees were limited because only 6 or 7 AZD1222 recipients were SARS-CoV-2 seropositive at baseline. No day 14 peak-response samples were available, so repertoires were characterized only after the peak T cell response. The whole spike protein was spanned by vaccine-associated CD4 TCRs, and dominant responses were seen in regions 160-218 and 743-854. A significant rise in spike-specific TCR breadth and depth was observed after two AZD1222 doses relative to day 0 and relative to MenACWY recipients.

CDR1 MNHEY and CDR2 SVGAGI are derived from the germline V gene. V gives up 6 bases and J gives up 5 bases, and the segment between their germline ends measures 19 bases. The CDR3, cysteine through phenylalanine, is 15 amino acids long. Left in the record is the CDR3 DNA by itself, 45 bases read in frame from the first base. Reading the label with the study, this specimen's time point is: baseline before first vaccination. Read against the paper, the sample's treatment or condition label means: meningococcal conjugate vaccine given as trial control. Vaccinee samples came from UK trials COV001 and COV002, including a single-blind randomized controlled phase 2/3 trial of AZD1222 (ChAdOx1 nCoV-19) in healthy adults. For TCRbeta chain sequencing, PBMC samples from trial participants were taken at day 0 and at day 28 after the second dose. The CDR3 regions of human TCRbeta chains were analyzed by immunosequencing. On the authors' methods: Repertoire TCRs were checked for matches against a reference library of SARS-CoV-2-specific TCRs that had been generated using the MIRA antigen-specificity platform. Breadth meant the fraction of unique TCRs that were SARS-CoV-2-associated, whereas depth meant the fraction of total T cells that were SARS-CoV-2-associated. Each spike-specific TCR was assigned to its reactive spike region and to a CD4 or CD8 class using the MIRA data. Log10-transformed breadth and depth values were compared by one-way ANOVA with Sidak's multiple comparisons tests. TCRdb took over this immuneACCESS table, retaining in-frame rearrangements with V and J assigned. Such tables are incomplete; in checked studies, under half of the missing clones stem from an unresolved V gene, and the remainder is unexplained. V and J calls and clone size are those listed in that table; D and trimming were worked out from the DNA. This sample comprises some 150,000 clones, less than 90% of them detected only once. The ten largest clones take up approximately 5.1% of the sample.

Points on this clone: Its antigen target is currently unknown. No base-level quality is on record; no much larger clone is a single base apart.

The sample here was peripheral blood, taken on day 0 of MenACWY control vaccination. This receptor was identified in an adult in good health. The chain is encoded by TRBV6-5 joined to TRBJ2-5; the D gene is perhaps TRBD1 or TRBD2, each of them matching over 5 bases. The DNA is TGTGCCAGCAGGCCCGGGGCCTTTGAGGGGGAGACCCAGTACTTC. Translated, it reads CASRPGAFEGETQYF.